This T cell receptor (beta chain) was recovered during a study of T cells after yellow fever vaccination. Using its own MiXCR run on the 5' RACE reads, TCRdb lists one record per CDR3 protein. In the table there are about 120,000 distinct CDR3 sequences, roughly 9% of which are singletons. The germline CDR1 and CDR2 sequences are SNHLY and FYNNEI. The V and J ends lost 6 bases and 3 bases respectively, with 8 bases between them. This CDR3 has 12 residues. This clonotype was recorded a few times. As yet, its antigen is unknown. Study-wide points: Subsequent to the booster, the majority of primary-vaccination clones reappeared (roughly 96% CD4, about 90% CD8).

The chain links TRBV2 to TRBJ2-5; the D is unclear. The sequencing here drew on CD8+ T cells sorted from PBMCs, taken on the day of the yellow fever booster vaccination. The sequence was obtained from a man between 18 and 29 years old who received the YFV17D yellow fever vaccine. CDR3: CASRDRKETQYF. The CDR3 DNA sequence: TGTGCCAGCAGGGATAGAAAAGAGACCCAGTACTTC. Full variable domain (missing parts from reference TRBV2 and TRBJ2-5): EPEVTQTPSHQVTQMGQEVILRCVPISNHLYFYWYRQILGQKVEFLVSFYNNEISEKSEIFDDQFSVERPDGSNFTLKIRSTKLEDSAMYFCASRDRKETQYFGPGTRLLVL.